The present TCR beta chain was sequenced within a study of CD8+CD57+ T cells in acquired aplastic anemia. Study-level background: CD4+ and CD8+ cells, once sorted, gave DNA averaging roughly 3 ug.

Both TCR beta VDJ combination and CDR3 sequence profiling were carried out. Genomic DNA was the template for this profiling. TCRdb re-derived calls from the reads in MiXCR, one entry per CDR3 protein. The profile shows hundreds of thousands of distinct CDR3 sequences, about two thirds of them singletons. V lost 4 bases to trimming and J lost 0 bases; unmatched junction nucleotides: 8. Germline V gives CDR1 LNHDA, CDR2 SQIVND (reference sequence). The CDR3 length is 16 residues. Regarding the study as a whole: Patients and controls turned out to have 25 to 30 CD8+ CDR3 sequences in common.

A note on this clonotype: What it binds is unknown.

Sequenced: sorted CD4+, CD8+, or CD8+CD57+ T cells (not recorded which) from PBMCs. The sequence was obtained from a human donor in good health, serving as a control. J is TRBJ1-2 and V is TRBV19; 7 nucleotides align to TRBD1. For the CDR3, the DNA is TGTGCCAGTAGTAGCGAACGACAGGGAACTAACTATGGCTACACCTTC. Protein product: CASSSERQGTNYGYTF.